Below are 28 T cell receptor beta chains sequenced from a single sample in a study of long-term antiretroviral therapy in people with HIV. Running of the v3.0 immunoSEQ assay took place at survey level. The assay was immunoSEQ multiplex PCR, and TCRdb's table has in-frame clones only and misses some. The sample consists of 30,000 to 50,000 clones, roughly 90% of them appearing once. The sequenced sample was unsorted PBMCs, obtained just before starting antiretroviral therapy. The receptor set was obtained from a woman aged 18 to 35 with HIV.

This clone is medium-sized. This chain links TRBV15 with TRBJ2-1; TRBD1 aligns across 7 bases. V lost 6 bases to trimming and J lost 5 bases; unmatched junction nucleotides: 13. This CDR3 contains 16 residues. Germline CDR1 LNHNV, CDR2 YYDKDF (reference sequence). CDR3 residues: CATSFLDGTANNEQFF. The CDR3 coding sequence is TGTGCCACCAGTTTTCTCGATGGGACAGCGAACAATGAGCAGTTCTTC.

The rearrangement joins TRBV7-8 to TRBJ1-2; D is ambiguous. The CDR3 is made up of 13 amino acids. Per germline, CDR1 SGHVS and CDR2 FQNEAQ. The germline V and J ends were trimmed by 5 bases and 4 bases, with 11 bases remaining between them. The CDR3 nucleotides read TGTGCCAGCAGCGTTACCCAAAGCTATGGCTACACCTTC. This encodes CASSVTQSYGYTF.

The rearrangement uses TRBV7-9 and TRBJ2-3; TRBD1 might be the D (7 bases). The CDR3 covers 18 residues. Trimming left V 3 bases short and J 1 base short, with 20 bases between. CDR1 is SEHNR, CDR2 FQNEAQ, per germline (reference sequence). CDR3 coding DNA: TGTGCCAGCAGCTTTACCGGGAGCGACAGGGACCGCACAGATACGCAGTATTTT. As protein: CASSFTGSDRDRTDTQYF.

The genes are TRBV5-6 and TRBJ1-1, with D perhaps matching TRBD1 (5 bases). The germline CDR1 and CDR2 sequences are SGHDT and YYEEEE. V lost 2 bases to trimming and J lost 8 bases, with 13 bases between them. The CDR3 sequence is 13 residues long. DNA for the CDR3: TGTGCCAGCAGCTTTCGGACACCGGAGGAAGCTTTCTTT. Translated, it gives CASSFRTPEEAFF.

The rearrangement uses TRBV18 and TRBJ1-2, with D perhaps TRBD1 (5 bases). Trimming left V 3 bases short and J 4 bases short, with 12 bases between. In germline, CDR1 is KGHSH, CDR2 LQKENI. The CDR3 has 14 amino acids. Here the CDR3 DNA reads TGTGCCAGCTCACCCGACAGAACCATCTATGGCTACACCTTC. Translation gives CASSPDRTIYGYTF.

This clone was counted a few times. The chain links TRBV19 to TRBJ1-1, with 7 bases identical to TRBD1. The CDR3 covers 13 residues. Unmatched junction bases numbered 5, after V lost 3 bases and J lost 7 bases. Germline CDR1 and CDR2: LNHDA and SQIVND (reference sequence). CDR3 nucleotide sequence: TGTGCCAGTAGTATGATCCGGGACAGTGAAGCTTTCTTT. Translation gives CASSMIRDSEAFF.

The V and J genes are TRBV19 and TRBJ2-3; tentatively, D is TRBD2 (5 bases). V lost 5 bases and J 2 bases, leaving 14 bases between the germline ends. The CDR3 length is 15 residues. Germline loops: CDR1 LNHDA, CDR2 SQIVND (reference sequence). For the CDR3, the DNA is TGTGCCAGTAGTGCCGGGGAATCCCACACAGATACGCAGTATTTT. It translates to CASSAGESHTDTQYF.

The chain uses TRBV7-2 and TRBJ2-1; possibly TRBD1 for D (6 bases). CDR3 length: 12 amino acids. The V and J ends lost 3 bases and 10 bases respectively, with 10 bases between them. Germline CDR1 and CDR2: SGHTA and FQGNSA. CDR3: CASSFRGREQFF. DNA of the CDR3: TGTGCCAGCAGCTTCAGGGGACGCGAGCAGTTCTTC.

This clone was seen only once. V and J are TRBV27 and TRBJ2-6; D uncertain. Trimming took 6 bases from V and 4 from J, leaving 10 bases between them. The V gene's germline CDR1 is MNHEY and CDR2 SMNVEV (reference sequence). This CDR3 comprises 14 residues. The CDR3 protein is CASSRGGGANVLTF. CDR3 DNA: TGTGCCAGCAGCCGAGGTGGAGGGGCCAACGTCCTGACTTTC. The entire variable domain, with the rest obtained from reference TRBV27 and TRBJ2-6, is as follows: EAQVTQNPRYLITVTGKKLTVTCSQNMNHEYMSWYRQDPGLGLRQIYYSMNVEVTDKGDVPEGYKVSRKEKRNFPLILESPSPNQTSLYFCASSRGGGANVLTFGAGSRLTVL.

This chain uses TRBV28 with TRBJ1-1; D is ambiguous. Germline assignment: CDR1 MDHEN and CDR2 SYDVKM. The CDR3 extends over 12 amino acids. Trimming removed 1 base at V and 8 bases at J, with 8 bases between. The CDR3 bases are TGTGCCAGCAGTTTATCGGATTTGGAAGCTTTCTTT. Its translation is CASSLSDLEAFF. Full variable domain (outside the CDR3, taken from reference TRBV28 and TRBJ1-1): DVKVTQSSRYLVKRTGEKVFLECVQDMDHENMFWYRQDPGLGLRLIYFSYDVKMKEKGDIPEGYSVSREKKERFSLILESASTNQTSMYLCASSLSDLEAFFGQGTRLTVV.

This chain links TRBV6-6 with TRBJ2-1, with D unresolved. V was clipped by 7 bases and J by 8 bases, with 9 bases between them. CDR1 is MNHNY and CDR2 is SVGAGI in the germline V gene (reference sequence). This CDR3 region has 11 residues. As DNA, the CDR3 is TGTGCCAGCACCCAGATGGATGAGCAGTTCTTC. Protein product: CASTQMDEQFF.

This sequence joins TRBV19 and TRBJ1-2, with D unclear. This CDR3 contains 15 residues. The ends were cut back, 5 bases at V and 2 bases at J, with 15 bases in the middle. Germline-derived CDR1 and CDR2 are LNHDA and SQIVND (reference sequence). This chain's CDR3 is CASSFSQVLNYGYTF. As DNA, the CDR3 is TGTGCCAGTAGTTTCTCCCAGGTTCTAAACTATGGCTACACCTTC.

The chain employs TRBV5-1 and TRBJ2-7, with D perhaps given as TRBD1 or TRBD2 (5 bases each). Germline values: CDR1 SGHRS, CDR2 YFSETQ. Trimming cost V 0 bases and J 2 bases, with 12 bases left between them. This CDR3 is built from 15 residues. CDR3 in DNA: TGCGCCAGCAGCTTGGCCCGGGACCAGGCCTACGAGCAGTACTTC. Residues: CASSLARDQAYEQYF. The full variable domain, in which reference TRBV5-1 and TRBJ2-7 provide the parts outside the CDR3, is KAGVTQTPRYLIKTRGQQVTLSCSPISGHRSVSWYQQTPGQGLQFLFEYFSETQRNKGNFPGRFSGRQFSNSRSEMNVSTLELGDSALYLCASSLARDQAYEQYFGPGTRLTVT.

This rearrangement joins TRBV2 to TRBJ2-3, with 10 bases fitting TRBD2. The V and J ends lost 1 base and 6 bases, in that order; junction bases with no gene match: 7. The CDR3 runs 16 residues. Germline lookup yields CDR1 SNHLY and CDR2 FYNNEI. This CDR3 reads CASSEGPSGSMDTQYF. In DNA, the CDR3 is TGTGCCAGCAGTGAAGGTCCTAGCGGGAGTATGGATACGCAGTATTTT.

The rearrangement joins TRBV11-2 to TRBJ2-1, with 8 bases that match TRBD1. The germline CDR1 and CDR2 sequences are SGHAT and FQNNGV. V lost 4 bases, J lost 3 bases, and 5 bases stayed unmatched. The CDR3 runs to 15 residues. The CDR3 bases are TGTGCCAGCAGCTCGACAGGGGCCAACTACAATGAGCAGTTCTTC. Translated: CASSSTGANYNEQFF.

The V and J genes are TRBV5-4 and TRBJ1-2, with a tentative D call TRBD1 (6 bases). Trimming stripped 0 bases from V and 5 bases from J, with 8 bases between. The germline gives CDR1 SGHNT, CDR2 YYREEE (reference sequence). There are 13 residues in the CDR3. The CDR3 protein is CASSLVRGYGYTF. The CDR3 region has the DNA TGTGCCAGCAGCTTGGTTAGGGGGTATGGCTACACCTTC.

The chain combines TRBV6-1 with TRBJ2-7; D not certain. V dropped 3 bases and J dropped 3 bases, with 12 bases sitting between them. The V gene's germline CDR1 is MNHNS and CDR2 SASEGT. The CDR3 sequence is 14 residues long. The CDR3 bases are TGTGCCAGCAGTGATTTAGGGATAGGCTACGAGCAGTACTTC. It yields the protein CASSDLGIGYEQYF.

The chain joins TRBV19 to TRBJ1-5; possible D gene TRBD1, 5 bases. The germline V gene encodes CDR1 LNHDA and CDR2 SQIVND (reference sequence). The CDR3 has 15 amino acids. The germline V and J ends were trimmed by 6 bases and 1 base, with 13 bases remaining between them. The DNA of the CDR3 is TGTGCCAGTAGATCCCGACAGTTAAGCAATCAGCCCCAGCATTTT. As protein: CASRSRQLSNQPQHF. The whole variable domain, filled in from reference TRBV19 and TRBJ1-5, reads DGGITQSPKYLFRKEGQNVTLSCEQNLNHDAMYWYRQDPGQGLRLIYYSQIVNDFQKGDIAEGYSVSREKKESFPLTVTSAQKNPTAFYLCASRSRQLSNQPQHFGDGTRLSIL.

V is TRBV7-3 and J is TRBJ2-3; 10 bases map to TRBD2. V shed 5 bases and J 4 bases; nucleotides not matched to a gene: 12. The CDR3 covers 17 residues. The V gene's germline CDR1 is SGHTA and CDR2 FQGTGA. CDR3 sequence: CASSPAQTSGWSDTQYF. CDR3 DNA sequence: TGTGCCAGCAGCCCCGCCCAGACTAGCGGGTGGTCAGATACGCAGTATTTT.

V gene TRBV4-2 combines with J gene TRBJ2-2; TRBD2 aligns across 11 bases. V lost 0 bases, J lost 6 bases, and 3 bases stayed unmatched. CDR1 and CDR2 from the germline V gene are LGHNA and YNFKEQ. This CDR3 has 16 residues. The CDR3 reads CASSQDQLAGAGELFF. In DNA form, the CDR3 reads TGTGCCAGCAGCCAAGATCAACTAGCGGGAGCCGGGGAGCTGTTTTTT.

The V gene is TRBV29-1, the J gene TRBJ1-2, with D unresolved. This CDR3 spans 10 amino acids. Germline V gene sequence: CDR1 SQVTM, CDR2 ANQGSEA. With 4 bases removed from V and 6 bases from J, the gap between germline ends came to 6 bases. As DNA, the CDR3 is TGCAGCGTTGCCGCGGATGGCTACACCTTC. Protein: CSVAADGYTF.

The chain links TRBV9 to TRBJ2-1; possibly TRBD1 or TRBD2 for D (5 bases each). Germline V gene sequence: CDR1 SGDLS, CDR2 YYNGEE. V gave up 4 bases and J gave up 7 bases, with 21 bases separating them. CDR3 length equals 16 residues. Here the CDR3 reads CASSLSVRDPVNEQFF. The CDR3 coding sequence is TGTGCCAGCAGCCTAAGTGTCCGGGACCCTGTGAATGAGCAGTTCTTC.

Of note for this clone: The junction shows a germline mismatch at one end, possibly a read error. This chain's CDR3 is CASSLGNSNQPQHF. The CDR3 nucleotides read TGCGCCAGCAGTTTGGGAAACAGCAATCAGCCCCAGCATTTT. The chain uses TRBV5-1 and TRBJ1-5; D is unclear. From germline, CDR1 is SGHRS and CDR2 YFSETQ. CDR3 length: 14 residues.

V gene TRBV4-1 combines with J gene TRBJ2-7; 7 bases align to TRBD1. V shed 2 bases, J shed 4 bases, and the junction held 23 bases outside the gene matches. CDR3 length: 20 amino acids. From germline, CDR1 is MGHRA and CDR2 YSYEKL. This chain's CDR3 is CASSQPHLMTGSGPLYEQYF. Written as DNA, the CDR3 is TGCGCCAGCAGCCAACCTCATTTAATGACAGGGTCTGGCCCCTTGTACGAGCAGTACTTC.

The CDR3 reads CATSRDLVGQTVGDTQYF. Here the CDR3 DNA reads TGTGCCACCAGCAGAGATCTCGTGGGACAGACAGTTGGGGATACGCAGTATTTT. The chain recombines TRBV15 with TRBJ2-3, with 7 nucleotides matching TRBD1. The V gene end was trimmed by 0 bases and the J gene end by 6 bases; junction bases not matched to a gene: 15. Looked up from germline, CDR1 is LNHNV and CDR2 is YYDKDF (reference sequence). This CDR3 is built from 18 residues.

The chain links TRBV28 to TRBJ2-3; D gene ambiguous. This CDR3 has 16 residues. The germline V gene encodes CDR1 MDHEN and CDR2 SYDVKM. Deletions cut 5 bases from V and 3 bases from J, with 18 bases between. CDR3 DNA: TGTGCCAGCAGTCCTCACGGTCCCGTCGATACAGATACGCAGTATTTT. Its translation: CASSPHGPVDTDTQYF.

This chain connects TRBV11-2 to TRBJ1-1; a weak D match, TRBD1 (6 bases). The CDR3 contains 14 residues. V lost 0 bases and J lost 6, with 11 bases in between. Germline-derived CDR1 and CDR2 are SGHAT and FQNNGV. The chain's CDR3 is CASSLDRGGPEAFF. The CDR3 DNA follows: TGTGCCAGCAGCTTAGATCGTGGGGGGCCTGAAGCTTTCTTT.

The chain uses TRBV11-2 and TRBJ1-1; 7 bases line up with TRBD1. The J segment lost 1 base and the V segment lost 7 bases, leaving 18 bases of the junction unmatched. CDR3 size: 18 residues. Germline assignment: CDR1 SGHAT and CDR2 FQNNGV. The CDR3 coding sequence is TGTGCCAGCACCTTCGGACAGGCGATCCTCCGCCCGAACACTGAAGCTTTCTTT. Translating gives CASTFGQAILRPNTEAFF.